This TCR beta chain was identified during a study of blood T cell repertoires in COVID-19. Study in general: The United States, Italy and Spain provided the acute and convalescent COVID-19 samples. T cells, B-cell-depleted T cells, or PBMCs provided the cDNA or gDNA that served as material.

Measured with immunoSEQ multiplex PCR; TCRdb has only the in-frame clones, and not every one. Of about 120,000 clones in the sample, around 87% were seen once. Germline values: CDR1 MNHEY, CDR2 SVGAGI. The CDR3 consists of 15 residues. J lost 4 bases, V lost 2 bases, and 3 bases had no gene match. Sequencing used peripheral blood. The chain combines TRBV6-5 with TRBJ1-5; 9 positions agree with TRBD1. The TCR originated in a man aged 70 or older with active or convalescent COVID-19. This CDR3 is CASSYRGQGNQPQHF. CDR3 sequence (DNA): TGTGCCAGCAGTTACCGGGGACAGGGAAATCAGCCCCAGCATTTT.